The 17 T cell receptor beta chains reported below all come from one sample, sequenced in a study of CD8 T cells in ankylosing spondylitis. TCRdb itself ran the 5' RACE reads through MiXCR, one entry per CDR3 protein. This sample carries roughly 150,000 distinct CDR3 sequences, just under 7.5% of them seen once, and the ten largest clones take around 12%. The sequencing input was blood, either unsorted or a sorted T cell fraction (not recorded which). The receptors come from a female donor with ankylosing spondylitis or in good health (not recorded which).

This clonotype has a count of ten or more. J is TRBJ2-1 and V is TRBV5-1; TRBD2 agrees at 8 bases. V lost 0 bases, J lost 6 bases, and 8 bases stayed unmatched. This CDR3 region has 16 residues. The germline V gene has CDR1 SGHRS and CDR2 YFSETQ. The CDR3 coding sequence is TGCGCCAGCAGCTTGGAACTAGCGGTCTTTTCCAATGAGCAGTTCTTC. Encoded protein: CASSLELAVFSNEQFF.

This clonotype was counted between two and nine times. The chain recombines TRBV29-1 with TRBJ1-1; no clear D gene. The length of the CDR3 is 13 residues. Deletions cut 3 bases from V and 0 bases from J, with 8 bases between. Per the germline V gene, CDR1 is SQVTM and CDR2 is ANQGSEA. In nucleotides, the CDR3 is TGCAGCGTTGAGAGACCCCTGAACACTGAAGCTTTCTTT. Residues: CSVERPLNTEAFF.

This chain connects TRBV12-3 or TRBV12-4 to TRBJ2-5, with a weak D call TRBD2 (6 bases). The CDR3 extends over 13 amino acids. V was clipped by 4 bases and J by 6 bases, with 12 bases between them. The CDR3: CASSSVGGQTQYF. The CDR3 nucleotides are TGTGCCAGCAGTTCGGTGGGGGGACAGACCCAGTACTTC.

This clonotype was recorded a few times. The chain carries TRBV5-1 and TRBJ2-5; 7 bases are shared with TRBD1. The CDR3 runs 14 residues. Germline assignment: CDR1 SGHRS and CDR2 YFSETQ. V shed 4 bases and J 2 bases; nucleotides not matched to a gene: 5. The DNA of the CDR3 is TGCGCCAGCAGCGGGGGACAGTGGCAAGAGACCCAGTACTTC. Translated, it gives CASSGGQWQETQYF.

This clonotype appeared many times. V usage is TRBV7-8 and J usage is TRBJ1-5; 8 bases line up with TRBD1. Germline loops: CDR1 SGHVS, CDR2 FQNEAQ. Trimming removed 5 bases from V and 0 bases from J; junction bases left unmatched: 3. The CDR3 sequence is 15 residues long. DNA of the CDR3: TGTGCCAGCAGCCAGGACAGGGCTAGCAATCAGCCCCAGCATTTT. It specifies CASSQDRASNQPQHF.

This clonotype was seen ten or more times. The V call is TRBV11-1, the J call TRBJ2-1; possibly TRBD2 for D (5 bases). Between the trimmed V and J ends, which lost 5 bases and 7 bases, there was a span of 9 bases. Germline values: CDR1 SGHAT, CDR2 FQDESV (reference sequence). The CDR3 runs to 12 residues. The CDR3, as DNA: TGTGCCAGCAGCAGGACTGAAAATGAGCAGTTCTTC. Encoded protein: CASSRTENEQFF.

This clonotype was recorded many times. The V call is TRBV12-3 or TRBV12-4, the J call TRBJ1-1; TRBD1 might be the D (5 bases). The CDR3 totals 14 residues. V lost 6 bases, J lost 1 base, and 12 bases lay in between. CDR3 coding DNA: TGTGCCAGCAGCCGACAGTTACCGAACACTGAAGCTTTCTTT. As protein: CASSRQLPNTEAFF.

This clonotype showed up many times. The rearrangement links TRBV4-3 to TRBJ2-1, with 8 nucleotides matching TRBD2. The CDR3 covers 16 residues. With V trimmed by 1 base and J by 4 bases, 6 bases remained unmatched. Germline lookup yields CDR1 LGHNA and CDR2 YSLEER. CDR3 nucleotide sequence: TGCGCCAGCAGCCAAGGGCAGCGGGGGTCTTACAATGAGCAGTTCTTC. Translation gives CASSQGQRGSYNEQFF.

Ten or more counts support this clonotype. This rearrangement joins TRBV7-8 to TRBJ1-5; 8 bases are shared with TRBD1. This CDR3 is 15 amino acids long. Germline V gene data show CDR1 as SGHVS and CDR2 as FQNEAQ. V trimming: 5 bases; J trimming: 6 bases; junction bases outside the gene matches: 9. CDR3 loop: CASSHQRTGFQPQHF. Written as DNA, the CDR3 is TGTGCCAGCAGCCACCAAAGGACAGGGTTTCAGCCCCAGCATTTT.

This clonotype appeared a few times. V and J are TRBV7-9 and TRBJ2-1; D not resolved. In germline, CDR1 is SEHNR, CDR2 FQNEAQ (reference sequence). The CDR3 is made up of 12 amino acids. V was shortened by 5 bases and J by 10 bases, with 12 bases between the two germline ends. The CDR3: CASSQVREEQFF. CDR3 in DNA: TGTGCCAGCAGCCAAGTCCGTGAGGAGCAGTTCTTC.

This clonotype showed up just a few times. The chain is built from TRBV2 and TRBJ2-7; a weak D match, TRBD2 (6 bases). V gave up 6 bases and J gave up 4 bases, with 16 bases separating them. This CDR3 has 14 residues. CDR1 SNHLY and CDR2 FYNNEI come from the germline V gene. CDR3 nucleotides: TGTGCCAGCAGCATCCGCGGGACTCCTTACGAGCAGTACTTC. Its protein is CASSIRGTPYEQYF. The entire variable domain, with the rest obtained from reference TRBV2 and TRBJ2-7, is as follows: EPEVTQTPSHQVTQMGQEVILRCVPISNHLYFYWYRQILGQKVEFLVSFYNNEISEKSEIFDDQFSVERPDGSNFTLKIRSTKLEDSAMYFCASSIRGTPYEQYFGPGTRLTVT.

This clonotype was seen ten or more times. The rearrangement links TRBV12-3 or TRBV12-4 to TRBJ2-6; possibly TRBD1 for D (6 bases). This CDR3 is built from 15 residues. Trimming left V 6 bases short and J 0 bases short, with 9 bases between. The CDR3 here is CASRATGSGANVLTF. The CDR3 DNA reads TGTGCCAGCAGGGCGACAGGCTCTGGGGCCAACGTCCTGACTTTC.

This clonotype was seen at least ten times. The J gene is TRBJ1-2, the V gene TRBV20-1, with D unclear. Trimming took 0 bases from V and 4 from J, leaving 12 bases between them. The CDR3 runs 14 residues. Germline loops: CDR1 DFQATT, CDR2 SNEGSKA (reference sequence). CDR3 region: CSARDRKGPYGYTF. CDR3 in DNA: TGCAGTGCTAGAGATAGGAAGGGTCCCTATGGCTACACCTTC.

The sample holds many counts of this clonotype. The J gene is TRBJ1-5, the V gene TRBV12-3 or TRBV12-4; D gene ambiguous. CDR3 length equals 15 residues. V shed 3 bases and J shed 2 bases, with 11 bases lying between them. CDR3 in amino acids: CASSFRSGGNQPQHF. The CDR3 DNA follows: TGTGCCAGCAGTTTTCGCTCCGGGGGCAATCAGCCCCAGCATTTT.

In its sample, this clonotype was seen many times. The V and J genes are TRBV7-9 and TRBJ1-1; the D gene is possibly TRBD1 (6 bases). Germline V gene data show CDR1 as SEHNR and CDR2 as FQNEAQ (reference sequence). CDR3 length: 16 amino acids. Trimming removed 1 base at V and 5 bases at J, with 17 bases between. The CDR3 DNA is TGTGCCAGCAGCTTAGATTTGAGTGGGGGCAAAACTGAAGCTTTCTTT. Translated, it gives CASSLDLSGGKTEAFF.

V is TRBV29-1 and J is TRBJ1-2; D gene ambiguous. This CDR3 is 13 amino acids long. Germline CDR1 and CDR2: SQVTM and ANQGSEA. The V end lost 2 bases, the J end lost 5 bases, and 12 bases lay between the germline ends. This CDR3 reads CSVERGAEYGYTF. CDR3 in DNA: TGCAGCGTTGAACGTGGAGCGGAGTATGGCTACACCTTC.

Ten or more counts support this clonotype. V usage is TRBV13 and J usage is TRBJ2-4, with a possible D match to TRBD2 (6 bases). CDR3 length: 15 amino acids. Per germline, CDR1 PRHDT and CDR2 FYEKMQ (reference sequence). The V end was cut by 5 bases, the J end by 1 base, with 12 bases between. This CDR3 reads CASSPRAGAKNIQYF. The CDR3 nucleotides read TGTGCCAGCAGCCCTAGGGCGGGGGCCAAAAACATTCAGTACTTC. Full variable domain (outside the CDR3, taken from reference TRBV13 and TRBJ2-4): AAGVIQSPRHLIKEKRETATLKCYPIPRHDTVYWYQQGPGQDPQFLISFYEKMQSDKGSIPDRFSAQQFSDYHSELNMSSLELGDSALYFCASSPRAGAKNIQYFGAGTRLSVL.